The sequence of this T cell receptor beta chain was determined in a study of T cells after yellow fever vaccination. General study points: Within FACS-sorted repertoires, abundant clonotypes contaminating from the bulk population could be present. Researchers noted that a small share of clonotypes showed up in both CD4 and CD8 compartments.

TCRdb passed the 5' RACE reads through MiXCR, listing each CDR3 protein once. The repertoire has some 670,000 distinct CDR3 sequences, roughly 12% of them found once; the top ten carry just under 15%. Points on this clonotype: Its cognate antigen is unknown.

V shed 7 bases and J shed 0 bases, with 11 bases lying between them. The CDR3 is 13 amino acids. The germline V gene encodes CDR1 SQVTM and CDR2 ANQGSEA. This clonotype was obtained from a man aged 30 to 45 who received the YFV17D yellow fever vaccine. V and J are TRBV29-1 and TRBJ2-3; the D is unclear. The specimen was PBMCs, collected on the day of the yellow fever booster vaccination. The CDR3 loop reads CSAGPTSTDTQYF. Here the CDR3 DNA reads TGCAGCGCTGGGCCGACAAGCACAGATACGCAGTATTTT.